The 12 T cell receptor beta chains below all came from one sample that was sequenced in a study of cytomegalovirus exposure and HLA in healthy donors. With 60 Vbeta and 13 Jbeta primers, the PCR was carried out. Generated by immunoSEQ multiplex PCR, the TCRdb table keeps only in-frame clones and is missing some. The sample has more than 80,000 clones; 64% are singletons. Sequenced: PBMCs. These TCRs come from a man aged 60-69 years in good health and CMV-seronegative.

The V call is TRBV5-1, the J call TRBJ2-5; D call uncertain. This CDR3 is built from 12 residues. Germline values: CDR1 SGHRS, CDR2 YFSETQ. With 4 bases removed from V and 3 bases from J, the gap between germline ends came to 7 bases. CDR3 loop: CASSRSKETQYF. CDR3 bases: TGCGCCAGCAGCCGATCTAAAGAGACCCAGTACTTC.

The V and J genes are TRBV18 and TRBJ1-2; TRBD1 agrees at 8 bases. This CDR3 comprises 13 residues. V lost 4 bases and J lost 3; bases outside the gene matches: 1. Germline assignment: CDR1 KGHSH and CDR2 LQKENI. The CDR3 protein is CASSRGQDYGYTF. In DNA, the CDR3 is TGTGCCAGCTCACGGGGACAGGACTATGGCTACACCTTC.

The chain has TRBV28 and TRBJ1-2, with D possibly TRBD1 on 5 matching bases. V was pared by 7 bases and J by 4 bases, with 13 bases between. The CDR3 consists of 13 residues. CDR1 and CDR2 from the germline V gene are MDHEN and SYDVKM. DNA of the CDR3: TGTGCCAGCACAGGGTCTGTTGCCTATGGCTACACCTTC. This translates into CASTGSVAYGYTF.

V gene TRBV5-4 combines with J gene TRBJ2-1, with TRBD2 as a possible D gene (5 bases). The germline V and J ends were trimmed by 2 bases and 2 bases, with 8 bases remaining between them. Germline lookup yields CDR1 SGHNT and CDR2 YYREEE (reference sequence). The CDR3 consists of 14 residues. The CDR3 protein is CASSFTSAYNEQFF. The CDR3 DNA follows: TGTGCCAGCAGCTTCACTAGTGCCTACAATGAGCAGTTCTTC. Filled out from reference TRBV5-4 and TRBJ2-1, the complete variable domain reads ETGVTQSPTHLIKTRGQQVTLRCSSQSGHNTVSWYQQALGQGPQFIFQYYREEENGRGNFPPRFSGLQFPNYSSELNVNALELDDSALYLCASSFTSAYNEQFFGPGTRLTVL.

The CDR3 loop is CASSVQGAKGNTIYF. In nucleotides, the CDR3 is TGTGCCAGCAGCGTACAGGGGGCGAAGGGAAACACCATATATTTT. The V and J genes are TRBV9 and TRBJ1-3, with 8 nucleotides matching TRBD1. J lost 4 bases, V lost 1 base, and 4 bases had no gene match. From germline, CDR1 is SGDLS and CDR2 YYNGEE. This CDR3 region has 15 residues.

This clone was seen once. This CDR3 is also generated by other DNA sequences in the sample. The V and J genes are TRBV5-4 and TRBJ2-3; the match to TRBD2 covers 8 bases. J was trimmed by 2 bases and V by 4 bases; bases with no gene match: 9. CDR3 size: 16 residues. The germline V gene encodes CDR1 SGHNT and CDR2 YYREEE (reference sequence). CDR3 sequence: CASSQTSGGYTDTQYF. CDR3 nucleotide sequence: TGTGCCAGCAGCCAGACCAGCGGGGGTTACACAGATACGCAGTATTTT.

This clone was seen a handful of times. The V gene is TRBV10-2, the J gene TRBJ2-3, with TRBD2 matching 7 bases. This CDR3 spans 14 amino acids. V shed 4 bases and J 1 base; nucleotides not matched to a gene: 2. The V gene's germline CDR1 is WSHSY and CDR2 SAAADI. The CDR3 DNA follows: TGCGCCAGCAGTGTGGCGGGAGGCACAGATACGCAGTATTTT. It specifies CASSVAGGTDTQYF.

J is TRBJ2-1 and V is TRBV5-1; maybe TRBD2 (6 bases). Trimming removed 6 bases from V and 3 bases from J, with 16 bases in between. Per germline, CDR1 SGHRS and CDR2 YFSETQ. The CDR3 loop spans 15 amino acids. Here the CDR3 DNA reads TGCGCCAGCATTAAGGAGGGCCTCAACTACAATGAGCAGTTCTTC. Its translation is CASIKEGLNYNEQFF.

This chain connects TRBV7-3 to TRBJ2-3, with 11 bases aligning to TRBD2. The length of the CDR3 is 15 residues. Trimming at V came to 5 bases and at J to 5 bases, leaving 6 bases not matched to a gene. Germline values: CDR1 SGHTA, CDR2 FQGTGA. As DNA, the CDR3 is TGTGCCAGCAGCCCTACCACTAGCGGGAGAGATACGCAGTATTTT. This codes for CASSPTTSGRDTQYF.

The rearrangement joins TRBV6-6 to TRBJ2-1, with D unresolved. The V end was cut by 10 bases, the J end by 4 bases, with 11 bases between. Germline V CDR1 and CDR2: MNHNY, SVGAGI (reference sequence). The CDR3 is made up of 12 amino acids. The CDR3 region has the DNA TGTGCCACCCACCCACAGTACAATGAGCAGTTCTTC. Amino acid sequence: CATHPQYNEQFF.

The chain joins TRBV19 to TRBJ1-5; TRBD1 aligns across 9 bases. V shed 4 bases, J shed 6 bases, and the junction held 7 bases outside the gene matches. CDR3 length: 15 residues. The V gene's germline CDR1 is LNHDA and CDR2 SQIVND (reference sequence). CDR3 nucleotides: TGTGCCAGTAGTACAGGGACAGGGAAGGGTCAGCCCCAGCATTTT. Amino acid sequence: CASSTGTGKGQPQHF.

V and J are TRBV6-5 and TRBJ1-3; D is undetermined. The germline V gene encodes CDR1 MNHEY and CDR2 SVGAGI. This CDR3 is 13 amino acids long. V was clipped by 2 bases and J by 2 bases, with 4 bases between them. The CDR3 bases are TGTGCCAGCAGTTACGGCACTGGAAACACCATATATTTT. This encodes CASSYGTGNTIYF.